These 14 T cell receptor beta chains share one sample of origin, sequenced in a study of OX40 agonist ivuxolimab in advanced cancers. Sequencing was performed with immunoSEQ multiplex PCR; in TCRdb, only in-frame clones are kept and a portion is missing. Among some 97,000 clones, around 90% were seen once, and the ten largest hold approximately 0.58%. Sequencing was performed on CD4+ or CD8+ T cells sorted from blood, taken in a trial of the OX40 agonist ivuxolimab. Every receptor here comes from an adult with an advanced solid tumor such as melanoma, head and neck, liver or kidney cancer.

J is TRBJ2-2 and V is TRBV5-4; 10 nucleotides agree with TRBD1. Looked up from germline, CDR1 is SGHNT and CDR2 is YYREEE (reference sequence). This CDR3 has 15 residues. V dropped 0 bases and J dropped 5; count of bases not matched to a gene: 1. The CDR3: CASSLGDRGTGELFF. The DNA of the CDR3 is TGTGCCAGCAGCTTGGGGGACAGGGGAACCGGGGAGCTGTTTTTT.

This rearrangement joins TRBV2 to TRBJ2-7, with 10 bases matching TRBD1. This CDR3 is built from 13 residues. CDR1 and CDR2 from the germline V gene are SNHLY and FYNNEI. J was trimmed by 3 bases and V by 6 bases; bases with no gene match: 2. The CDR3 nucleotides read TGTGCCAGCAGCCGGGACAGGGGCTACGAGCAGTACTTC. Encoded protein: CASSRDRGYEQYF.

This clone was observed a single time. The CDR3 loop is CASSIRQGEETQYF. The CDR3 nucleotides read TGTGCCAGCAGCATTCGACAGGGGGAAGAGACCCAGTACTTC. The genes are TRBV11-2 and TRBJ2-5; the match to TRBD1 covers 9 bases. Germline V gene sequence: CDR1 SGHAT, CDR2 FQNNGV. This CDR3 has 14 residues. Trimming at V came to 5 bases and at J to 3 bases, leaving 4 bases not matched to a gene.

V and J are TRBV2 and TRBJ2-4, with D perhaps TRBD1 or TRBD2 (5 bases each). V was cut by 8 bases and J by 6 bases, with 14 bases left in between. CDR3 length: 13 residues. The germline V gene encodes CDR1 SNHLY and CDR2 FYNNEI. CDR3 sequence: CASLPSRGNIQYF. DNA for the CDR3: TGTGCCAGCCTCCCGTCGAGGGGAAACATTCAGTACTTC.

The rearrangement uses TRBV6-1 and TRBJ1-3; D ambiguous. The ends were cut back, 8 bases at V and 0 bases at J, with 11 bases in the middle. The CDR3 length is 14 residues. Germline CDR1 is MNHNS and CDR2 is SASEGT. As DNA, the CDR3 is TGTGCCAGCCTAACAGTGCCCTCTGGAAACACCATATATTTT. It specifies CASLTVPSGNTIYF.

Here the CDR3 reads CASSIVRGSEAFF. The CDR3 region has the DNA TGTGCCAGTAGTATAGTAAGGGGATCTGAAGCTTTCTTT. V gene TRBV19 combines with J gene TRBJ1-1; tentatively, D is TRBD1 (5 bases). The CDR3 extends over 13 amino acids. Germline V gene lookup returns CDR1 LNHDA and CDR2 SQIVND (reference sequence). The germline V and J ends were trimmed by 1 base and 6 bases, with 9 bases remaining between them.

The chain combines TRBV6-5 with TRBJ2-3; D is ambiguous. Germline assignment: CDR1 MNHEY and CDR2 SVGAGI. The CDR3 covers 14 residues. V was pared by 4 bases and J by 0 bases, with 8 bases between. The CDR3: CASSFQASTDTQYF. Here the CDR3 DNA reads TGTGCCAGCAGTTTTCAGGCTAGCACAGATACGCAGTATTTT.

A single count supports this clone. This sequence joins TRBV27 and TRBJ2-1, with D perhaps matching TRBD1 (6 bases). Germline lookup yields CDR1 MNHEY and CDR2 SMNVEV (reference sequence). V gave up 1 base and J gave up 4 bases, with 8 bases separating them. The CDR3 sequence is 14 residues long. This CDR3 reads CASSLYGTYNEQFF. CDR3 sequence (DNA): TGTGCCAGCAGTTTATACGGGACATACAATGAGCAGTTCTTC.

The chain carries TRBV27 and TRBJ2-5; the match to TRBD2 covers 13 bases. CDR1 is MNHEY, CDR2 SMNVEV, per germline (reference sequence). The CDR3 has 17 residues. Germline trimming cut 2 bases from V and 2 bases from J; bases unmatched to any gene: 5. The CDR3 sequence is CASSLTPGLAGQETQYF. The DNA of the CDR3 is TGTGCCAGCAGTTTAACCCCGGGACTAGCGGGACAAGAGACCCAGTACTTC.

The chain recombines TRBV28 with TRBJ1-1, with a possible D match to TRBD1 (5 bases). Trimming shortened V by 6 bases and J by 4 bases, and 12 bases separated the two germline ends. This CDR3 comprises 13 residues. In germline, CDR1 is MDHEN, CDR2 SYDVKM. CDR3 sequence (DNA): TGTGCCAGCAGCCCCGACAGCCTCACTGAAGCTTTCTTT. Translating it yields CASSPDSLTEAFF. The full variable domain, its missing parts supplied by reference TRBV28 and TRBJ1-1, is DVKVTQSSRYLVKRTGEKVFLECVQDMDHENMFWYRQDPGLGLRLIYFSYDVKMKEKGDIPEGYSVSREKKERFSLILESASTNQTSMYLCASSPDSLTEAFFGQGTRLTVV.

The chain uses TRBV4-3 and TRBJ2-3; D is possibly TRBD2 (5 bases). CDR3 length equals 16 residues. The germline V and J ends were trimmed by 0 bases and 6 bases, with 16 bases remaining between them. Germline V gives CDR1 LGHNA, CDR2 YSLEER. The CDR3 DNA reads TGCGCCAGCAGCCAAGATCGCGGCGGGTCTAGGGATACGCAGTATTTT. Translating gives CASSQDRGGSRDTQYF.

DNA of the CDR3: TGTGCCAGTAGTATTGAAGGCGGCGGTGGCTACACCTTC. This sequence encodes CASSIEGGGGYTF. This chain uses TRBV19 with TRBJ1-2; D call uncertain. With 3 bases removed from V and 7 bases from J, the gap between germline ends came to 12 bases. This CDR3 contains 13 residues. Per germline, CDR1 LNHDA and CDR2 SQIVND (reference sequence).

This clone was seen a single time. This chain uses TRBV10-3 with TRBJ2-5; the D is unclear. The V gene's germline CDR1 is ENHRY and CDR2 SYGVKD. The CDR3 sequence is 13 residues long. V lost 5 bases and J lost 4, with 11 bases in between. The CDR3 DNA reads TGTGCCATCAGTTGGGCAGCAGGAGAGACCCAGTACTTC. Translating it yields CAISWAAGETQYF.

J is TRBJ2-1 and V is TRBV19, with 13 positions matching TRBD2. Germline V CDR1 and CDR2: LNHDA, SQIVND (reference sequence). The V gene end was trimmed by 7 bases and the J gene end by 7 bases; junction bases not matched to a gene: 13. CDR3 length equals 17 residues. The CDR3 loop reads CASIEARTSGRGNEQFF. The CDR3 DNA reads as TGTGCCAGTATAGAGGCCCGGACTAGCGGGAGAGGGAATGAGCAGTTCTTC.